This TCR beta chain was obtained from a study of T cells in Graves' hyperthyroidism and ophthalmopathy. Study information: Specimen type is peripheral blood, collected at initial diagnosis prior to any treatment. Study-wide points: Most expanded thyroid clonotypes above 0.001 recurred in blood.

Deletions cut 4 bases from V and 5 bases from J, with 17 bases between. The CDR3 has 16 amino acids. CDR1 and CDR2 (germline): LGHDT, YNNKEL (reference sequence). This clonotype was counted many times. Its specificity is not known. TCR beta CDR3 regions were amplified from RNA transcripts. Carried out on the TCR CDR3, a first-round RT-PCR used the HTBI primer set. Via MiXCR, TCRdb re-called the multiplex PCR reads, giving one row per CDR3 protein. The table lists 300,000 to 500,000 distinct CDR3 sequences, under 15% of them singletons, with 30% to 35% in the top ten. Stable disease denoted Graves' hyperthyroidism without ophthalmopathy progression within 18 months. Hyperthyroidism, newly diagnosed and lasting under 2 months, affected patients aged 18 to 65.

Specimen: blood. This chain uses TRBV3-1 with TRBJ1-4; D uncertain. The source is a woman in her twenties or thirties with Graves' hyperthyroidism. CDR3 DNA sequence: TGTGCCAGCAGCCCCCTTAAGGGAGAAATGAATGAAAAACTGTTTTTT. Translation gives CASSPLKGEMNEKLFF.